Following are 8 T cell receptor beta chains from one sample sequenced in a study of siplizumab effects on memory and regulatory T cells. Measured with immunoSEQ multiplex PCR; TCRdb has only the in-frame clones, and not every one. Counted here are around 100,000 clones, about 91% occurring once; the ten biggest clones make up under 0.15%. Sequencing used CD4+ T cells sorted from blood. These receptor sequences come from a human donor in good health.

V is TRBV7-2 and J is TRBJ2-5, with 7 bases aligning to TRBD1. This CDR3 has 14 amino acids. J was trimmed by 4 bases and V by 5 bases; bases with no gene match: 7. Germline V gene sequence: CDR1 SGHTA, CDR2 FQGNSA. The CDR3: CASSTGTVGETQYF. The CDR3 DNA reads TGTGCCAGCAGCACCGGGACAGTTGGAGAGACCCAGTACTTC.

V is TRBV7-2 and J is TRBJ1-1; D is unresolved. Between the trimmed V and J ends, which lost 5 bases and 4 bases, there was a span of 14 bases. From germline, CDR1 is SGHTA and CDR2 FQGNSA. There are 14 residues in the CDR3. CDR3: CASSPMRDSTEAFF. CDR3 DNA: TGTGCCAGCAGCCCGATGAGGGATAGCACTGAAGCTTTCTTT.

This sequence joins TRBV10-3 and TRBJ1-2; 7 positions match TRBD1. The CDR3 totals 15 residues. Germline CDR1 and CDR2: ENHRY and SYGVKD. V shed 3 bases, J shed 7 bases, and the junction held 11 bases outside the gene matches. The CDR3 DNA reads TGTGCCATCAGTGATCTCCGGCAGGGGGATACTGGCTACACCTTC. It specifies CAISDLRQGDTGYTF.

The chain has TRBV7-3 and TRBJ2-7; D might be TRBD2 (7 bases). V gave up 8 bases and J gave up 6 bases, with 17 bases separating them. This CDR3 is built from 13 residues. The germline V gene has CDR1 SGHTA and CDR2 FQGTGA. The CDR3 sequence: CASAPREGGEQYF. The CDR3 DNA follows: TGTGCCAGCGCCCCGAGGGAGGGGGGCGAGCAGTACTTC.

The chain employs TRBV7-9 and TRBJ2-7; D not resolved. V lost 2 bases, J lost 4 bases, and 9 bases lay in between. This CDR3 is 13 amino acids long. Germline-derived CDR1 and CDR2 are SEHNR and FQNEAQ (reference sequence). The CDR3 sequence: CASSLSAYYEQYF. CDR3 coding DNA: TGTGCCAGCAGCTTATCGGCTTATTACGAGCAGTACTTC.

The chain employs TRBV19 and TRBJ2-7; D unclear. The CDR3 totals 14 residues. CDR1 and CDR2 from the germline V gene are LNHDA and SQIVND (reference sequence). V was pared by 0 bases and J by 0 bases, with 6 bases between. CDR3 in amino acids: CASSIDRVSYEQYF. DNA for the CDR3: TGTGCCAGTAGTATAGACCGTGTCTCCTACGAGCAGTACTTC.

The chain combines TRBV4-2 with TRBJ2-3; 7 bases align to TRBD2. V lost 1 base and J lost 8; bases outside the gene matches: 9. Germline CDR1 and CDR2: LGHNA and YNFKEQ. CDR3 size: 15 residues. CDR3 DNA sequence: TGTGCCAGCAGCCAAGGGGGCGGGGGATCGGGTACGCAGTATTTT. It translates to CASSQGGGGSGTQYF.

The chain joins TRBV14 to TRBJ2-1, with TRBD2 matching over 8 bases. CDR1 and CDR2 (germline): SGHDN, FVKESK. This CDR3 is built from 17 residues. Germline trimming cut 0 bases from V and 3 bases from J; bases unmatched to any gene: 7. CDR3 protein: CASSQERRGAIYNEQFF. The CDR3, as DNA: TGTGCCAGCAGCCAAGAACGGCGGGGGGCCATCTACAATGAGCAGTTCTTC. The full variable domain, with the rest looked up from reference TRBV14 and TRBJ2-1, is EAGVTQFPSHSVIEKGQTVTLRCDPISGHDNLYWYRRVMGKEIKFLLHFVKESKQDESGMPNNRFLAERTGGTYSTLKVQPAELEDSGVYFCASSQERRGAIYNEQFFGPGTRLTVL.